The 27 T cell receptor beta chains below come from one sample, sequenced in a study of blood T cell repertoires in COVID-19. The method was immunoSEQ multiplex PCR; TCRdb's version includes in-frame clones alone and lacks a portion of them. The table shows around 95,000 clones, with around 81% occurring only once. Material: peripheral blood. Receptor source: a man in his forties or fifties with active or convalescent COVID-19.

Points on this clone: Germline and junction disagree at one end, which may indicate a read error. The chain carries TRBV7-8 and TRBJ2-2; 7 nucleotides line up with TRBD2. The CDR3 covers 18 residues. The germline gives CDR1 SGHVS, CDR2 FQNEAQ. The CDR3 spells CASSLGLGGTMNTGELFF. For the CDR3, the DNA is TGTGCCAGCAGTTTAGGTCTGGGGGGGACTATGAACACCGGGGAGCTGTTTTTT.

This chain joins TRBV5-5 and TRBJ2-1; D gene ambiguous. Trimming left V 3 bases short and J 0 bases short, with 13 bases between. CDR3 length: 16 amino acids. Germline V gene lookup returns CDR1 SGHKS and CDR2 YYEKEE (reference sequence). In DNA form, the CDR3 reads TGTGCCAGCAGCTCTGACACAGTTAGCTCCTACAATGAGCAGTTCTTC. Translated, it gives CASSSDTVSSYNEQFF.

The rearrangement joins TRBV27 to TRBJ2-7; 14 bases map to TRBD2. V gave up 3 bases and J gave up 6 bases; unmatched junction bases: 7. Germline V gene lookup returns CDR1 MNHEY and CDR2 SMNVEV (reference sequence). There are 16 residues in the CDR3. The CDR3: CASSFQTSGRAGEQYF. Here the CDR3 DNA reads TGTGCCAGCAGTTTCCAGACTAGCGGGAGGGCCGGCGAGCAGTACTTC.

The V gene is TRBV29-1, the J gene TRBJ1-1; weak D call: TRBD1 (5 bases). Germline V gives CDR1 SQVTM, CDR2 ANQGSEA. The CDR3 length is 12 residues. Trimming removed 4 bases from V and 5 bases from J, with 11 bases in between. This chain's CDR3 is CSVVGARTEAFF. CDR3 bases: TGCAGCGTTGTAGGGGCGCGGACTGAAGCTTTCTTT.

The V call is TRBV2, the J call TRBJ2-3; 8 bases align to TRBD1. The CDR3 length is 16 residues. V lost 6 bases and J lost 1; bases outside the gene matches: 9. Germline assignment: CDR1 SNHLY and CDR2 FYNNEI. CDR3: CASRPTTGAGTDTQYF. The CDR3 coding sequence is TGTGCCAGCAGACCGACGACAGGGGCAGGCACAGATACGCAGTATTTT.

V gene TRBV11-3 combines with J gene TRBJ1-1, with a weak D call TRBD1 (6 bases). V lost 5 bases and J lost 1, with 20 bases in between. This CDR3 spans 17 amino acids. Germline lookup yields CDR1 SGHNT and CDR2 YENEEA. The CDR3 nucleotides read TGTGCCAGCAGCCCCACCTACTTGGGGGCTGAGAACACTGAAGCTTTCTTT. Its translation is CASSPTYLGAENTEAFF.

This clone was found once. This chain joins TRBV6-5 and TRBJ1-4, with a weak D call TRBD1 (5 bases). From germline, CDR1 is MNHEY and CDR2 SVGAGI. Trimming pared 6 bases from V and 2 bases from J, leaving 10 bases between. This CDR3 spans 14 amino acids. CDR3 protein: CASSLTVTNEKLFF. CDR3 DNA sequence: TGTGCCAGCAGCCTGACAGTGACTAATGAAAAACTGTTTTTT.

The chain couples TRBV30 to TRBJ2-7; 11 bases fit TRBD2. J was trimmed by 7 bases and V by 2 bases; bases with no gene match: 10. Germline V lookup: CDR1 GTSNPN, CDR2 SVGIG (reference sequence). The CDR3 spans 15 residues. CDR3 protein: CAWSPPLAGVEEQYF. CDR3 in DNA: TGTGCCTGGAGTCCCCCACTAGCGGGAGTCGAGGAGCAGTACTTC.

J is TRBJ1-6 and V is TRBV24-1; maybe TRBD1 (5 bases). Germline CDR1 is KGHDR and CDR2 is SFDVKD. CDR3 length: 14 residues. The germline V and J ends were trimmed by 10 bases and 7 bases, with 16 bases remaining between them. Here the CDR3 reads CATPGDPSNSPLHF. The CDR3 region has the DNA TGTGCCACTCCGGGGGACCCATCGAATTCACCCCTCCACTTT.

The CDR3 bases are TGTGCCAGCAGTCTCCGTGTCGGGGAGGGGGCTAACTATGGCTACACCTTC. Translation gives CASSLRVGEGANYGYTF. The chain joins TRBV6-6 to TRBJ1-2; a possible D gene is TRBD1 (6 bases). The V gene lost 5 bases and the J gene lost 0 bases, with 19 bases spanning the gap. From germline, CDR1 is MNHNY and CDR2 SVGAGI (reference sequence). This CDR3 comprises 17 residues.

The V and J genes are TRBV11-3 and TRBJ1-6; maybe TRBD1 (6 bases). V gave up 5 bases and J gave up 0 bases, with 11 bases separating them. The CDR3 covers 16 residues. Germline V gene data show CDR1 as SGHNT and CDR2 as YENEEA. The CDR3 is CASSVQGFSYNSPLHF. The CDR3 DNA follows: TGTGCCAGCAGCGTACAGGGATTCTCCTATAATTCACCCCTCCACTTT.

This rearrangement joins TRBV6-1 to TRBJ1-5; D might be TRBD1 (5 bases). V lost 2 bases and J 4 bases, leaving 9 bases between the germline ends. CDR3 length equals 14 residues. CDR1 and CDR2 from the germline V gene are MNHNS and SASEGT. The CDR3: CASSENSGNQPQHF. CDR3 bases: TGTGCCAGCAGTGAAAATTCAGGGAATCAGCCCCAGCATTTT.

CDR3 in DNA: TGTGCCAGCAGCCAGAGCGGAGGGAATCAGCCCCAGCATTTT. Protein product: CASSQSGGNQPQHF. This chain connects TRBV3-1 (or the pseudogene TRBV3-2) to TRBJ1-5; D is undetermined. CDR3 length: 14 residues. Trimming removed 3 bases at V and 4 bases at J, with 10 bases between. Germline CDR1 LGHDT, CDR2 YNNKEL (reference sequence).

This clone was detected only once. The V call is TRBV18, the J call TRBJ2-7; 12 nucleotides agree with TRBD2. The V gene's germline CDR1 is KGHSH and CDR2 LQKENI. Trimming at V came to 3 bases and at J to 7 bases, leaving 10 bases not matched to a gene. The length of the CDR3 is 16 residues. This CDR3 is CASSPPGLAGSTEQYF. CDR3 nucleotides: TGTGCCAGCTCACCGCCGGGACTAGCGGGCTCCACGGAGCAGTACTTC.

The V and J genes are TRBV3-1 (or the pseudogene TRBV3-2) and TRBJ2-3; 7 bases are a match to TRBD2. The CDR3 length is 15 residues. V shed 1 base and J 4 bases; nucleotides not matched to a gene: 5. CDR1 is LGHDT and CDR2 is YNNKEL in the germline V gene (reference sequence). The CDR3 sequence is CASSQGSGLADTQYF. Here the CDR3 DNA reads TGTGCCAGCAGCCAAGGGTCCGGACTAGCAGATACGCAGTATTTT.

This clone was found a few times. V usage is TRBV12-5 and J usage is TRBJ1-1, with D perhaps matching TRBD1 (5 bases). Looked up from germline, CDR1 is LGHNT and CDR2 is FRNRAP. Deletions cut 0 bases from V and 11 bases from J, with 7 bases between. CDR3 length: 11 residues. In nucleotides, the CDR3 is TGTGCTAGTGGTTTGGTACGACAGGCTTTCTTT. This sequence encodes CASGLVRQAFF.

This chain links TRBV15 with TRBJ1-2; D may be TRBD1 (5 bases). This CDR3 region has 13 residues. V dropped 2 bases and J dropped 8 bases, with 12 bases sitting between them. CDR1 LNHNV and CDR2 YYDKDF come from the germline V gene (reference sequence). The CDR3 DNA reads TGTGCCACCAGCAGACAGGGACTATACGGCTACACCTTC. Its protein product is CATSRQGLYGYTF.

J is TRBJ1-4 and V is TRBV5-5, with 7 bases lining up with TRBD1. Germline values: CDR1 SGHKS, CDR2 YYEKEE (reference sequence). V was pared by 4 bases and J by 10 bases, with 7 bases of the junction left unmatched. The CDR3 is made up of 13 amino acids. CDR3: CASSIGQEGKLFF. CDR3 nucleotides: TGTGCCAGCAGCATCGGACAGGAAGGAAAACTGTTTTTT.

The V call is TRBV6-6, the J call TRBJ2-1; TRBD2 might be the D (6 bases). Germline lookup yields CDR1 MNHNY and CDR2 SVGAGI (reference sequence). CDR3 length equals 12 residues. The germline V and J ends were trimmed by 8 bases and 6 bases, with 11 bases remaining between them. This CDR3 is CASRERTNEQFF. For the CDR3, the DNA is TGTGCCAGCCGGGAGAGAACCAATGAGCAGTTCTTC.

The chain links TRBV2 to TRBJ2-1, with a weak D call TRBD1 (5 bases). Trimming took 7 bases from V and 0 from J, leaving 10 bases between them. The CDR3 totals 14 residues. Germline V gene data show CDR1 as SNHLY and CDR2 as FYNNEI. The chain's CDR3 is CASNPDSSYNEQFF. The CDR3 DNA is TGTGCCAGCAATCCAGACAGCTCCTACAATGAGCAGTTCTTC.

This sequence joins TRBV2 and TRBJ2-2, with D perhaps TRBD2 (5 bases). V was clipped by 2 bases and J by 7 bases, with 17 bases between them. Germline V gives CDR1 SNHLY, CDR2 FYNNEI. This CDR3 comprises 16 residues. The CDR3 here is CASSESISDPVGELFF. CDR3 coding DNA: TGTGCCAGCAGTGAAAGTATTAGCGACCCAGTCGGGGAGCTGTTTTTT.

The chain employs TRBV6-5 and TRBJ2-1; TRBD2 agrees at 7 bases. Germline-derived CDR1 and CDR2 are MNHEY and SVGAGI. The trim removed 3 bases at V and 16 bases at J, leaving 12 bases unmatched. The CDR3 spans 13 residues. CDR3 loop: CASSYNRLASYFF. CDR3 in DNA: TGTGCCAGCAGTTATAATCGACTAGCTTCCTATTTCTTC.

CDR3 region: CSVWTGGLSYEQYF. CDR3 in DNA: TGCAGCGTGTGGACAGGGGGCCTTTCCTACGAGCAGTACTTC. The rearrangement links TRBV29-1 to TRBJ2-7, with 11 positions matching TRBD1. Per germline, CDR1 SQVTM and CDR2 ANQGSEA. This CDR3 region has 14 residues. V lost 6 bases, J lost 1 base, and 5 bases stayed unmatched.

The chain couples TRBV7-9 to TRBJ2-7, with a weak D call TRBD2 (6 bases). Germline V gene sequence: CDR1 SEHNR, CDR2 FQNEAQ (reference sequence). V was shortened by 3 bases and J by 7 bases, with 16 bases between the two germline ends. This CDR3 spans 14 amino acids. The chain's CDR3 is CASSLGTGITEQYF. The CDR3 DNA follows: TGTGCCAGCAGCTTGGGGACTGGCATTACAGAGCAGTACTTC.

The chain has TRBV7-2 and TRBJ2-7, with 7 bases matching TRBD1. The CDR3 totals 16 residues. The V gene's germline CDR1 is SGHTA and CDR2 FQGNSA. With 0 bases clipped from V and 2 bases from J, the junction kept 7 bases outside the gene matches. The CDR3 protein is CASSLALGTDTYEQYF. The CDR3 DNA is TGTGCCAGCAGCTTAGCGCTCGGGACAGATACCTACGAGCAGTACTTC.

The V gene is TRBV27, the J gene TRBJ2-7, with D possibly TRBD2 on 6 matching bases. V was shortened by 1 base and J by 3 bases, with 10 bases between the two germline ends. This CDR3 spans 14 amino acids. From germline, CDR1 is MNHEY and CDR2 SMNVEV (reference sequence). The CDR3 region is CASSLYGGNYEQYF. The CDR3 bases are TGTGCCAGCAGTTTATATGGGGGGAACTACGAGCAGTACTTC.

The chain carries TRBV11-3 and TRBJ2-3, with 7 bases that match TRBD2. The length of the CDR3 is 16 residues. Trimming took 1 base from V and 5 from J; bases not matched to a gene: 9. Germline CDR1 and CDR2: SGHNT and YENEEA. The CDR3 nucleotides are TGTGCCAGCAGCTTAGGAGTTGCGGGAGCCGGAGATACGCAGTATTTT. This gives the protein CASSLGVAGAGDTQYF.